One sample yielded the 22 T cell receptor beta chains listed below, sequenced in a study of memory CD4+ T cells and cytomegalovirus serostatus. This table comes from immunoSEQ multiplex PCR, and its TCRdb copy is limited to in-frame clones, with some not included. The table lists about 73,000 clones, 75% to 85% of them singletons. Single viable CD3+CD4+CD8-CD45RO+ cells were sorted as the memory CD4+ T cells. The source material was memory CD4+ T cells from blood. All receptors come from an adult in good health and CMV-seropositive.

The rearrangement uses TRBV29-1 and TRBJ1-4, with D unresolved. Trimming stripped 4 bases from V and 3 bases from J, with 6 bases between. The CDR3 sequence is 12 residues long. Per germline, CDR1 SQVTM and CDR2 ANQGSEA. The CDR3 region is CSVGSPNEKLFF. The CDR3 DNA reads as TGCAGCGTTGGATCCCCTAATGAAAAACTGTTTTTT.

CDR3: CASSSGTTIYEQYV. CDR3 DNA sequence: TGTGCCAGCAGTTCCGGGACAACCATCTACGAGCAGTACGTC. The chain links TRBV28 to TRBJ2-7; tentative D call: TRBD1 (6 bases). CDR3 length: 14 amino acids. The germline gives CDR1 MDHEN, CDR2 SYDVKM. Trimming took 4 bases from V and 3 from J, leaving 13 bases between them.

The table lists this clone with a few counts. The J gene is TRBJ1-1, the V gene TRBV19; TRBD1 is a possible D gene (6 bases). Germline values: CDR1 LNHDA, CDR2 SQIVND (reference sequence). Trimming removed 1 base at V and 5 bases at J, with 14 bases between. The CDR3 contains 15 residues. The CDR3 bases are TGTGCCAGTAGTATAGGCGGCAGGGGAAGGACTGAAGCTTTCTTT. Protein sequence: CASSIGGRGRTEAFF.

This chain links TRBV2 with TRBJ1-1, with a weak D call TRBD1 (5 bases). V was cut by 6 bases and J by 0 bases, with 11 bases left in between. The CDR3 sequence is 14 residues long. From germline, CDR1 is SNHLY and CDR2 FYNNEI. The CDR3 spells CASRGRFLNTEAFF. The CDR3 nucleotides read TGTGCCAGCAGGGGGCGGTTTTTGAACACTGAAGCTTTCTTT.

This rearrangement joins TRBV10-3 to TRBJ1-1; perhaps TRBD1 as D (6 bases). Germline lookup yields CDR1 ENHRY and CDR2 SYGVKD. The CDR3 sequence is 14 residues long. V was cut by 6 bases and J by 6 bases, with 17 bases left in between. The CDR3 protein is CAIRGSGGLAEAFF. CDR3 sequence (DNA): TGTGCCATCAGGGGTTCCGGGGGGCTCGCTGAAGCTTTCTTT.

V and J are TRBV7-2 and TRBJ2-5, with TRBD2 matching 11 bases. J lost 5 bases, V lost 2 bases, and 7 bases had no gene match. Germline V gene sequence: CDR1 SGHTA, CDR2 FQGNSA. The CDR3 extends over 16 amino acids. CDR3 loop: CASSLSSTSGIETQYF. The DNA of the CDR3 is TGTGCCAGCAGCTTATCGTCGACTAGCGGGATTGAGACCCAGTACTTC. Full variable domain (missing parts from reference TRBV7-2 and TRBJ2-5): GAGVSQSPSNKVTEKGKDVELRCDPISGHTALYWYRQSLGQGLEFLIYFQGNSAPDKSGLPSDRFSAERTGGSVSTLTIQRTQQEDSAVYLCASSLSSTSGIETQYFGPGTRLLVL.

The table lists this clone with a few counts. This sequence joins TRBV18 and TRBJ2-2; D gene ambiguous. Germline CDR1 KGHSH, CDR2 LQKENI. Deletions cut 9 bases from V and 6 bases from J, with 2 bases between. The CDR3 extends over 9 amino acids. The CDR3 here is CASPGELFF. The CDR3 region has the DNA TGTGCCAGTCCCGGGGAGCTGTTTTTT.

This clone was observed once. This chain links TRBV5-1 with TRBJ2-7; 7 bases align to TRBD1. From germline, CDR1 is SGHRS and CDR2 YFSETQ. This CDR3 is 15 amino acids long. After removal of 6 bases from V and 5 bases from J, the junction contained 14 bases not matched to a gene. The CDR3 here is CASTQGRQGFNEQYF. The CDR3 DNA sequence: TGCGCCAGCACCCAGGGGAGACAGGGATTCAACGAGCAGTACTTC.

This clone was recorded a few times. The chain is built from TRBV2 and TRBJ2-5, with D perhaps matching TRBD1 (6 bases). This CDR3 has 12 residues. V dropped 5 bases and J dropped 7 bases, with 11 bases sitting between them. Germline assignment: CDR1 SNHLY and CDR2 FYNNEI. The CDR3 loop is CASSYKQGTQYF. In nucleotides, the CDR3 is TGTGCCAGCAGTTACAAACAGGGGACCCAGTACTTC.

This sequence joins TRBV6-1 and TRBJ1-5; no clear D gene. The CDR3 consists of 14 residues. The V gene lost 10 bases and the J gene lost 0 bases, with 13 bases spanning the gap. Per the germline V gene, CDR1 is MNHNS and CDR2 is SASEGT. The CDR3: CATLDGHSNQPQHF. The CDR3 nucleotides are TGTGCCACCTTGGACGGGCATAGCAATCAGCCCCAGCATTTT.

V gene TRBV6-1 combines with J gene TRBJ1-5; 7 nucleotides line up with TRBD1. The J segment lost 3 bases and the V segment lost 6 bases, leaving 8 bases of the junction unmatched. Per germline, CDR1 MNHNS and CDR2 SASEGT. The CDR3 extends over 15 amino acids. The CDR3 region is CASRARGDNNQPQHF. The CDR3 DNA reads TGTGCCAGCAGAGCCAGGGGGGACAACAATCAGCCCCAGCATTTT.

This rearrangement joins TRBV30 to TRBJ1-1; maybe TRBD1 (5 bases). V was trimmed by 1 base and J by 4 bases, leaving 10 bases between them. The length of the CDR3 is 13 residues. Germline V gene lookup returns CDR1 GTSNPN and CDR2 SVGIG (reference sequence). The CDR3 bases are TGTGCCTGGAGTGCAAGGGGTTTCACTGAAGCTTTCTTT. Translated, it gives CAWSARGFTEAFF.

The chain employs TRBV19 and TRBJ2-5; D possibly corresponds to TRBD1 (6 bases). The CDR3 length is 12 residues. Between the trimmed V and J ends, which lost 4 bases and 3 bases, there was a span of 6 bases. Germline loops: CDR1 LNHDA, CDR2 SQIVND (reference sequence). CDR3 in DNA: TGTGCCAGTAGTAACAGGGAAGAGACCCAGTACTTC. This gives the protein CASSNREETQYF.

This clone was observed once. The chain carries TRBV7-2 and TRBJ1-1; D unclear. Trimming cost V 4 bases and J 4 bases, with 10 bases left between them. Germline V gene lookup returns CDR1 SGHTA and CDR2 FQGNSA. The CDR3 is made up of 13 amino acids. For the CDR3, the DNA is TGTGCCAGCAGCTCGGTCTTGCTCACTGAAGCTTTCTTT. Its translation is CASSSVLLTEAFF.

V gene TRBV7-2 combines with J gene TRBJ2-3, with 8 bases fitting TRBD2. Germline trimming cut 7 bases from V and 3 bases from J; bases unmatched to any gene: 12. Germline loops: CDR1 SGHTA, CDR2 FQGNSA. This CDR3 has 16 amino acids. CDR3 bases: TGTGCCAGCACCCGACCGGGCGGGAGGATGACAGATACGCAGTATTTT. The encoded protein is CASTRPGGRMTDTQYF.

This chain connects TRBV12-5 to TRBJ2-1; TRBD2 is a possible D gene (6 bases). Trimming cost V 7 bases and J 8 bases, with 12 bases left between them. CDR1 is LGHNT, CDR2 FRNRAP, per germline. This CDR3 contains 12 residues. The CDR3 loop is CASAGDDDEQFF. Here the CDR3 DNA reads TGTGCTAGTGCGGGGGATGATGATGAGCAGTTCTTC.

The V call is TRBV7-9, the J call TRBJ2-5; D not resolved. V was clipped by 1 base and J by 4 bases, with 7 bases between them. The CDR3 is 13 amino acids. Germline V gene sequence: CDR1 SEHNR, CDR2 FQNEAQ (reference sequence). CDR3 nucleotide sequence: TGTGCCAGCAGCTTAGAGGGCTCAGAGACCCAGTACTTC. This translates into CASSLEGSETQYF. Full variable domain (missing parts from reference TRBV7-9 and TRBJ2-5): DTGVSQNPRHKITKRGQNVTFRCDPISEHNRLYWYRQTLGQGPEFLTYFQNEAQLEKSRLLSDRFSAERPKGSFSTLEIQRTEQGDSAMYLCASSLEGSETQYFGPGTRLLVL.

The J gene is TRBJ1-1, the V gene TRBV10-1; TRBD1 matches 9 bases. Per the germline V gene, CDR1 is WNHNN and CDR2 is SYGVQD (reference sequence). With 5 bases clipped from V and 1 base from J, the junction kept 5 bases outside the gene matches. This CDR3 comprises 15 residues. In nucleotides, the CDR3 is TGCGCCAGCAGTCCACAGGGGGCTGGGAACACTGAAGCTTTCTTT. Its translation is CASSPQGAGNTEAFF.

The chain employs TRBV28 and TRBJ1-1; D unresolved. CDR3 length: 12 residues. Per germline, CDR1 MDHEN and CDR2 SYDVKM. The V end lost 7 bases, the J end lost 2 bases, and 8 bases lay between the germline ends. The CDR3 bases are TGTGCCAGCAAGGTCTTTAACACTGAAGCTTTCTTT. It specifies CASKVFNTEAFF.

V gene TRBV5-1 combines with J gene TRBJ1-1; TRBD1 is a possible D gene (5 bases). Germline V gene sequence: CDR1 SGHRS, CDR2 YFSETQ. The CDR3 covers 16 residues. V was shortened by 0 bases and J by 0 bases, with 12 bases between the two germline ends. In DNA, the CDR3 is TGCGCCAGCAGCTTGGCAATGGGACGTTTGAACACTGAAGCTTTCTTT. Amino acids: CASSLAMGRLNTEAFF. Combining the CDR3 with reference TRBV5-1 and TRBJ1-1 gives the whole variable domain KAGVTQTPRYLIKTRGQQVTLSCSPISGHRSVSWYQQTPGQGLQFLFEYFSETQRNKGNFPGRFSGRQFSNSRSEMNVSTLELGDSALYLCASSLAMGRLNTEAFFGQGTRLTVV.

The rearrangement links TRBV11-2 to TRBJ1-1; D is unclear. V was pared by 5 bases and J by 10 bases, with 14 bases between. The CDR3 contains 12 residues. Germline-derived CDR1 and CDR2 are SGHAT and FQNNGV. The CDR3 DNA sequence: TGTGCCAGCAGCCCCCGGGCCCGATCAGCTTTCTTT. Protein product: CASSPRARSAFF.

This chain connects TRBV6-6 to TRBJ1-1, with 9 bases lining up with TRBD1. J lost 5 bases, V lost 5 bases, and 9 bases had no gene match. The germline CDR1 and CDR2 sequences are MNHNY and SVGAGI (reference sequence). CDR3 length equals 15 residues. The CDR3 sequence: CASSDGQGKKTEAFF. The CDR3 nucleotides are TGTGCCAGCAGTGATGGACAGGGGAAGAAGACTGAAGCTTTCTTT.